This T cell receptor (beta chain) emerged from a study of blood T cell repertoires in COVID-19. The CDR3 extends over 17 amino acids. V dropped 0 bases and J dropped 4; count of bases not matched to a gene: 5. Germline CDR1 and CDR2: KGHDR and SFDVKD. Data came from immunoSEQ multiplex PCR; TCRdb stores just in-frame clones and leaves some out. The sample yields some 210,000 clones, about 91% seen once. The chain uses TRBV24-1 and TRBJ2-1; the match to TRBD2 covers 10 bases. Source material: peripheral blood. The TCR sequence derives from a man under 40 with acute or convalescent COVID-19. The CDR3: CATSDLVRTSGYNEQFF. DNA for the CDR3: TGTGCCACCAGTGATTTGGTGAGGACTAGCGGATACAATGAGCAGTTCTTC.